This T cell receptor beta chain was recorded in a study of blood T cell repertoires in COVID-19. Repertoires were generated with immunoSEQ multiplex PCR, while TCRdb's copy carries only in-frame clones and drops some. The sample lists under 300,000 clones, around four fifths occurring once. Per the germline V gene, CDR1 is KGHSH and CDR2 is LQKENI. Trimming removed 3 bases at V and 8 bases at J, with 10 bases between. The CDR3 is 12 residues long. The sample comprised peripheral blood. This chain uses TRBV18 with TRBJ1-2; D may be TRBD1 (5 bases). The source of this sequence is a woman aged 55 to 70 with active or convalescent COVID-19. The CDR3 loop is CASSPRSGGYTF. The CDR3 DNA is TGTGCCAGCTCACCCCGATCAGGGGGCTACACCTTC.